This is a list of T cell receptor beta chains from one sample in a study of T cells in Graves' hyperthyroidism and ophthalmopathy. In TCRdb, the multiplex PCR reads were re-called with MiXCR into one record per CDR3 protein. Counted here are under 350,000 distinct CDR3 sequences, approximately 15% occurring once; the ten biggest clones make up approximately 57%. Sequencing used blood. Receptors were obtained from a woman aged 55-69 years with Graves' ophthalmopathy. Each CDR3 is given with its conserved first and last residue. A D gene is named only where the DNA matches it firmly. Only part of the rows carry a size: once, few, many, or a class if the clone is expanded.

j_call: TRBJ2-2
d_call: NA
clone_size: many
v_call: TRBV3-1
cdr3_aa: CASSLRDGNTGELFF
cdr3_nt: TGTGCCAGCAGCCTCCGGGACGGTAACACCGGGGAGCTGTTTTTT

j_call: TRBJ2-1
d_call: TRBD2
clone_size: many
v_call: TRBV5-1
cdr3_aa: CASSLVSGSYNEQFF
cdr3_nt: TGCGCCAGCAGCTTGGTTAGCGGGTCATACAATGAGCAGTTCTTC

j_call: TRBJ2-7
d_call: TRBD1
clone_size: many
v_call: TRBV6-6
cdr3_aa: CASSYRTGENYEQYF
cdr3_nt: TGTGCCAGCAGTTACCGGACAGGGGAGAACTACGAGCAGTACTTC

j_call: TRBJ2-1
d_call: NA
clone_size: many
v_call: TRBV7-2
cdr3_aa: CASSLLKGGRYEQFF
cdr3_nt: TGTGCCAGCAGCTTATTAAAGGGGGGGCGGTATGAGCAGTTCTTC

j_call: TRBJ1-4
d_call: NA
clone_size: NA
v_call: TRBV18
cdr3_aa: CASSPPGREANEKLFF
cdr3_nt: TGTGCCAGCTCACCACCGGGCAGGGAGGCTAATGAAAAACTGTTTTTT

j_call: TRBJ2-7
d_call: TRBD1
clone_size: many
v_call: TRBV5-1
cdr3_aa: CASKGTGGDYEQYF
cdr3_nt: TGCGCCAGCAAGGGGACAGGGGGCGACTACGAGCAGTACTTC

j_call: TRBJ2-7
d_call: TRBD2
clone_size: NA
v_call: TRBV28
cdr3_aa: CASSLFSGSLEQYF
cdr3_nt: TGTGCCAGCAGTTTGTTCAGCGGGAGTCTCGAGCAGTACTTC

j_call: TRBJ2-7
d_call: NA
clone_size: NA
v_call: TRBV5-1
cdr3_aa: CASSLQTARDEQYF
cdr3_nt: TGCGCCAGCAGCTTACAGACAGCAAGGGACGAGCAGTACTTC

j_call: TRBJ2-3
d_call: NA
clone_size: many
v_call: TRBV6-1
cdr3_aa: CASSPPPGARDTQYF
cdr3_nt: TGTGCCAGCAGTCCCCCGCCAGGGGCTAGGGATACGCAGTATTTT

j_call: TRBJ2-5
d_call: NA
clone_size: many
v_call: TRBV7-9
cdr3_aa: CASSLNGGQTQYF
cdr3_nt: TGTGCCAGCAGCTTAAATGGTGGACAGACCCAGTACTTC

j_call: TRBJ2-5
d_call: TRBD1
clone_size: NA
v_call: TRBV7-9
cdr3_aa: CASSRDRQETQHF
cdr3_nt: TGTGCCAGCAGCCGGGACAGGCAAGAGACCCAGCACTTC

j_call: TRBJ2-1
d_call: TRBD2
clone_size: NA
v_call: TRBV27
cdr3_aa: CGQIGRASGEYNEQFF
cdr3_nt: TGTGGCCAGATAGGTAGAGCTAGCGGGGAGTACAATGAGCAGTTCTTC

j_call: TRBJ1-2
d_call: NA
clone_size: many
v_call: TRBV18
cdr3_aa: CASSTVGDYGYTF
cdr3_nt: TGTGCCAGCTCAACAGTTGGCGACTATGGCTACACCTTC

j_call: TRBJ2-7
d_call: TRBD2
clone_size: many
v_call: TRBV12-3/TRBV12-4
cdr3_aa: CASSLPRSSGHLSYEQYF
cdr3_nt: TGTGCCAGCAGTTTACCCAGGTCTAGCGGGCACCTCTCCTACGAGCAGTACTTC

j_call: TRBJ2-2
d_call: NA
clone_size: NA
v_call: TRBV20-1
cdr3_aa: CSARRRPTNTGELFF
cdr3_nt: TGCAGTGCTAGACGGCGGCCCACGAACACCGGGGAGCTGTTTTTT

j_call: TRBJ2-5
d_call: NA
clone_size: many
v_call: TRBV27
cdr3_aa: CASSLSGGLETQYF
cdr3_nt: TGTGCCAGCAGTTTATCGGGTGGGTTAGAGACCCAGTACTTC